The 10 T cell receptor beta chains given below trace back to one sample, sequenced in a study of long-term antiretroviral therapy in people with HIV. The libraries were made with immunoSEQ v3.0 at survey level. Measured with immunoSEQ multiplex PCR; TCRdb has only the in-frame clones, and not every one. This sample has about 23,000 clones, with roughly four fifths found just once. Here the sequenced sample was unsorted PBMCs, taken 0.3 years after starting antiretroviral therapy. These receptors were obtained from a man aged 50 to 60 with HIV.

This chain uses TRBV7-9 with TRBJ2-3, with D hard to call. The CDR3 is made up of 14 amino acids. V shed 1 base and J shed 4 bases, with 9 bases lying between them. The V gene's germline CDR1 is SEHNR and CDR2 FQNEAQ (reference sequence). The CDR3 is CASSLEAAADTQYF. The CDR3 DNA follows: TGTGCCAGCAGCTTAGAGGCTGCCGCAGATACGCAGTATTTT.

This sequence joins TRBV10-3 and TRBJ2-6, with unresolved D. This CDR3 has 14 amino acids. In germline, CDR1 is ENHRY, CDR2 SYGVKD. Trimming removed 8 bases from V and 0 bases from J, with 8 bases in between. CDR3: CAISGFSGANVLTF. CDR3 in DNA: TGTGCCATCTCTGGGTTCTCTGGGGCCAACGTCCTGACTTTC.

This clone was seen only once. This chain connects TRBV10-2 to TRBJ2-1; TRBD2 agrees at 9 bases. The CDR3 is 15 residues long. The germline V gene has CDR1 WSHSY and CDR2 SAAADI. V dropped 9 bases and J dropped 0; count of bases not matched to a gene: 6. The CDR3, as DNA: TGCGCCAGAGCGGGAGGCCCCTCCTCCTACAATGAGCAGTTCTTC. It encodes CARAGGPSSYNEQFF.

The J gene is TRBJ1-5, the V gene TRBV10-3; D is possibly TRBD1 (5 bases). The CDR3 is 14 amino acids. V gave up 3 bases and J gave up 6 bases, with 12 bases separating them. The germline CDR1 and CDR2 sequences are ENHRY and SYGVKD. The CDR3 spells CAISDRIDSQPQHF. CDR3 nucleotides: TGTGCCATCAGTGACCGAATAGACAGTCAGCCCCAGCATTTT.

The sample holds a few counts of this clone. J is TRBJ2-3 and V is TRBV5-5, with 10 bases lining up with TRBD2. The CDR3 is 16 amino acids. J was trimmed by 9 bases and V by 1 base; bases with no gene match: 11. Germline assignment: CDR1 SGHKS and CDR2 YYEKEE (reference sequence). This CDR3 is CASSLRTSGAKETQYF. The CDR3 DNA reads TGTGCCAGCAGCTTGAGAACTAGCGGGGCCAAGGAAACGCAGTATTTT.

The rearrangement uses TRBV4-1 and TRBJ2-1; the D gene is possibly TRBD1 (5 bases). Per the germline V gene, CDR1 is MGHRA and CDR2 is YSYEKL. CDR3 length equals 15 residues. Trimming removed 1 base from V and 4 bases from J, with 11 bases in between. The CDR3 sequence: CASSQGIDRYNEQFF. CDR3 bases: TGCGCCAGCAGCCAAGGGATTGACAGATACAATGAGCAGTTCTTC.

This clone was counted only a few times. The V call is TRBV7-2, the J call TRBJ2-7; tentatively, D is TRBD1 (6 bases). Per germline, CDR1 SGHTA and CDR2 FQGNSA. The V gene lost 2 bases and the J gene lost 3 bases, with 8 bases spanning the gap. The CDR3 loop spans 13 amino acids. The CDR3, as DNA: TGTGCCAGCAGCTTAACGGACAGCTACGAGCAGTACTTC. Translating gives CASSLTDSYEQYF.

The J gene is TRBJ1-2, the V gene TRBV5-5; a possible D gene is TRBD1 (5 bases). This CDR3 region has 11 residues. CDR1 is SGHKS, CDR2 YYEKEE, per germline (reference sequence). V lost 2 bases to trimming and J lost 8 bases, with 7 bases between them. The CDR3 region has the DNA TGTGCCAGCAGCTTAGGGGTCGGCTACACCTTC. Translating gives CASSLGVGYTF.

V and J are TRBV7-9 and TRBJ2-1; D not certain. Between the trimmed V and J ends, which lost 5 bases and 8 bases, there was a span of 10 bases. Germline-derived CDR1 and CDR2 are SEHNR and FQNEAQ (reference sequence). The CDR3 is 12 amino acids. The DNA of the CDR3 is TGTGCCAGCAGCCTTAGGTCTGATGAGCAGTTCTTC. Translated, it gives CASSLRSDEQFF.

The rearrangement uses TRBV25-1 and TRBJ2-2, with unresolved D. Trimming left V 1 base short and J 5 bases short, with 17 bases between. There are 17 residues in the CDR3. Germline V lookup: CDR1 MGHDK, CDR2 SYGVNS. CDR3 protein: CASSESSWTLLTGELFF. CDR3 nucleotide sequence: TGTGCCAGCAGTGAATCCTCCTGGACCCTCTTAACCGGGGAGCTGTTTTTT. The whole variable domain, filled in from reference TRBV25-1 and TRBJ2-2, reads EADIYQTPRYLVIGTGKKITLECSQTMGHDKMYWYQQDPGMELHLIHYSYGVNSTEKGDLSSESTVSRIRTEHFPLTLESARPSHTSQYLCASSESSWTLLTGELFFGEGSRLTVL.